The TCR beta chain described here comes from a study of T cells after yellow fever vaccination. V dropped 0 bases and J dropped 8 bases, with 18 bases sitting between them. Germline V gene lookup returns CDR1 MNHNS and CDR2 SASEGT. The CDR3 contains 16 residues. This clonotype occurred many times. Each CDR3 protein gets one entry after TCRdb re-called the 5' RACE reads with MiXCR. The table records 30,000 to 35,000 distinct CDR3 sequences, about 6.6% of them present only once. The chain joins TRBV6-1 to TRBJ2-3, with D tentatively TRBD1 or TRBD2 (5 bases each). This TCR came from a man younger than 35 who received the YFV17D yellow fever vaccine. This material consisted of PBMCs, either bulk or a sorted T-cell subset (CD4+, CD8+, memory, or dextramer-sorted; not recorded which), taken on the day of the first yellow fever vaccination. The CDR3 is CASSEAGTQGGGTQYF. CDR3 sequence (DNA): TGTGCCAGCAGTGAAGCCGGGACCCAAGGCGGTGGTACGCAGTATTTT.